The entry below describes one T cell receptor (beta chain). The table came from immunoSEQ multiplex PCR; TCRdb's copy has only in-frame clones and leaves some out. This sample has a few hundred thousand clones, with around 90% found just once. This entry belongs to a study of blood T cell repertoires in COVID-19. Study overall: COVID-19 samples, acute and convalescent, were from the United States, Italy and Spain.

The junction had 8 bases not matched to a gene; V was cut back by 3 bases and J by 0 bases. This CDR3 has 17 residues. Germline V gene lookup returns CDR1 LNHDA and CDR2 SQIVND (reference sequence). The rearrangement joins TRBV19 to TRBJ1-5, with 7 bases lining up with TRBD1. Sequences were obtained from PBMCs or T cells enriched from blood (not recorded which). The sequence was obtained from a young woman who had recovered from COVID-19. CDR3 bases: TGTGCCAGTAGTATGGTTTATGGGGACAGTAGCAATCAGCCCCAGCATTTT. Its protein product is CASSMVYGDSSNQPQHF.